Below, 14 T cell receptor beta chains from the same sample are listed, as sequenced in a study of blood T cell repertoires in COVID-19. TCRdb keeps only in-frame clones here, not all; method: immunoSEQ multiplex PCR. In the table there are 200,000 to 300,000 clones, 70% to 90% of which are singletons. Sequencing input: peripheral blood. These receptors were obtained from a middle-aged woman who had recovered from COVID-19.

CDR3 residues: CASRTTGGHNEQFF. The CDR3 nucleotides read TGCGCCAGCCGAACCACAGGGGGGCACAATGAGCAGTTCTTC. The chain couples TRBV4-1 to TRBJ2-1, with TRBD1 matching over 8 bases. Germline V gene lookup returns CDR1 MGHRA and CDR2 YSYEKL. The CDR3 sequence is 14 residues long. Trimming removed 8 bases from V and 5 bases from J; junction bases left unmatched: 8.

This chain joins TRBV14 and TRBJ2-6; D is ambiguous. The ends were cut back, 4 bases at V and 0 bases at J, with 10 bases in the middle. The CDR3 runs to 16 residues. CDR1 is SGHDN and CDR2 is FVKESK in the germline V gene. This CDR3 reads CASSPYQISGANVLTF. The CDR3 DNA sequence: TGTGCCAGCAGCCCTTATCAGATCTCTGGGGCCAACGTCCTGACTTTC.

V gene TRBV9 combines with J gene TRBJ2-3; no reliable D call. Germline V gives CDR1 SGDLS, CDR2 YYNGEE. This CDR3 has 14 residues. The V end was cut by 3 bases, the J end by 0 bases, with 8 bases between. The CDR3 region is CASSAFPSTDTQYF. Here the CDR3 DNA reads TGTGCCAGCAGCGCCTTCCCTAGCACAGATACGCAGTATTTT.

This clone came up once. CDR3 residues: CASSYGGTGNIQYF. The CDR3 nucleotides are TGTGCCAGCAGTTACGGCGGGACAGGGAACATTCAGTACTTC. The gene calls are TRBV6-2 or TRBV6-3 and TRBJ2-4, with 9 nucleotides matching TRBD1. The CDR3 runs 14 residues. J gave up 7 bases and V 2 bases, and 3 bases lay outside the gene matches. From germline, CDR1 is MNHEY and CDR2 SVGEGT.

This CDR3 is CASSLGGQGAETQYF. Written as DNA, the CDR3 is TGTGCCAGCAGCTTGGGGGGGCAGGGGGCCGAGACCCAGTACTTC. The V and J genes are TRBV5-6 and TRBJ2-5; 8 bases align to TRBD1. The CDR3 spans 15 residues. The J segment lost 5 bases and the V segment lost 0 bases, leaving 6 bases of the junction unmatched. Germline V gene lookup returns CDR1 SGHDT and CDR2 YYEEEE.

The gene calls are TRBV7-9 and TRBJ1-2; D gene ambiguous. The germline V gene encodes CDR1 SEHNR and CDR2 FQNEAQ (reference sequence). The CDR3 spans 11 residues. The ends were cut back, 7 bases at V and 8 bases at J, with 11 bases in the middle. The CDR3 loop reads CASTSRVGYTF. CDR3 DNA sequence: TGTGCCAGCACCTCGAGGGTCGGCTACACCTTC.

Note on this clone: Sequence at one end of the junction differs from germline and may be a read error. The rearrangement joins TRBV20-1 to TRBJ2-2; TRBD2 matches at 7 bases. This CDR3 region has 8 residues. Per germline, CDR1 DFQATT and CDR2 SNEGSKA (reference sequence). Here the CDR3 reads CPPGGLFF. The CDR3 DNA follows: TGCCCCCCGGGGGGGCTGTTTTTT.

J is TRBJ2-7 and V is TRBV5-4, with D tentatively TRBD1 (5 bases). V lost 4 bases and J lost 4, with 9 bases in between. The germline gives CDR1 SGHNT, CDR2 YYREEE (reference sequence). The CDR3 sequence is 12 residues long. DNA of the CDR3: TGTGCCAGCAGCCCGGACAAGTACGAGCAGTACTTC. Encoded protein: CASSPDKYEQYF.

The CDR3: CSVGGGSSYEQYF. The DNA of the CDR3 is TGCAGCGTTGGAGGCGGAAGCTCCTACGAGCAGTACTTC. This chain uses TRBV29-1 with TRBJ2-7; D is unresolved. Trimming pared 4 bases from V and 0 bases from J, leaving 10 bases between. The CDR3 is 13 residues long. Germline V gene data show CDR1 as SQVTM and CDR2 as ANQGSEA.

This chain links TRBV10-2 with TRBJ2-3, with TRBD2 matching 7 bases. The CDR3 runs 13 residues. Unmatched junction bases numbered 6, after V lost 4 bases and J lost 8 bases. Germline values: CDR1 WSHSY, CDR2 SAAADI. In DNA, the CDR3 is TGCGCCAGCAGTGCGGGGGGAGGGCCTACGCAGTATTTT. It translates to CASSAGGGPTQYF.

The rearrangement links TRBV7-3 to TRBJ1-2, with TRBD1 as a possible D gene (5 bases). In germline, CDR1 is SGHTA, CDR2 FQGTGA. Trimming shortened V by 5 bases and J by 7 bases, and 20 bases separated the two germline ends. This CDR3 has 15 amino acids. CDR3 sequence: CASSPSPGDVGGYTF. The CDR3 nucleotides are TGTGCCAGCAGCCCATCCCCGGGGGATGTAGGTGGCTACACCTTC.

The chain has TRBV15 and TRBJ1-5; no reliable D call. Germline V lookup: CDR1 LNHNV, CDR2 YYDKDF (reference sequence). V shed 5 bases and J shed 5 bases, with 4 bases lying between them. This CDR3 is 11 amino acids long. CDR3 amino acids: CATSHDQPQHF. The CDR3 nucleotides read TGTGCCACCAGCCATGATCAGCCCCAGCATTTT.

The chain uses TRBV4-1 and TRBJ2-1; TRBD2 matches at 15 bases. The germline V gene has CDR1 MGHRA and CDR2 YSYEKL. J lost 2 bases, V lost 4 bases, and 12 bases had no gene match. The CDR3 is 20 amino acids. CDR3 nucleotides: TGCGCCAGCAGCCGCGTCGGACTAGCGGGAGGGCCTGGGACCTACAATGAGCAGTTCTTC. Its protein product is CASSRVGLAGGPGTYNEQFF.

This chain joins TRBV6-5 and TRBJ2-1; 7 bases align to TRBD2. Germline V gene data show CDR1 as MNHEY and CDR2 as SVGAGI. V lost 2 bases, J lost 4 bases, and 5 bases stayed unmatched. The CDR3 consists of 15 residues. The CDR3 coding sequence is TGTGCCAGCAGTTACCTAGCGGAGCCTTACAATGAGCAGTTCTTC. This encodes CASSYLAEPYNEQFF.